This TCR beta chain appears in the sequencing data of a study of cytomegalovirus exposure and HLA in healthy donors. General study points: Most of the TCR beta V segments (in an earlier analysis) were productive either about 87% or about 30% of the time.

PCR used 60 Vbeta primers and 13 Jbeta primers. Using immunoSEQ multiplex PCR, the repertoire was profiled, and TCRdb retains in-frame clones only, with some absent. The sample yields 95,000 to 100,000 clones, 60% to 75% seen once. Regarding this clone: Its antigen remains unidentified.

Specimen: PBMCs. The receptor was isolated from a woman in her forties in good health and CMV-seronegative.

CDR3 residues: CASSVGTTGNTIYF. The DNA of the CDR3 is TGTGCCAGCAGCGTAGGGACAACAGGAAACACCATATATTTT. The chain employs TRBV9 and TRBJ1-3; D possibly corresponds to TRBD1 (5 bases). Germline lookup yields CDR1 SGDLS and CDR2 YYNGEE. There are 14 residues in the CDR3. Trimming removed 0 bases from V and 4 bases from J, with 8 bases in between. The whole variable domain, filled in from reference TRBV9 and TRBJ1-3, reads DSGVTQTPKHLITATGQRVTLRCSPRSGDLSVYWYQQSLDQGLQFLIQYYNGEERAKGNILERFSAQQFPDLHSELNLSSLELGDSALYFCASSVGTTGNTIYFGEGSWLTVV.